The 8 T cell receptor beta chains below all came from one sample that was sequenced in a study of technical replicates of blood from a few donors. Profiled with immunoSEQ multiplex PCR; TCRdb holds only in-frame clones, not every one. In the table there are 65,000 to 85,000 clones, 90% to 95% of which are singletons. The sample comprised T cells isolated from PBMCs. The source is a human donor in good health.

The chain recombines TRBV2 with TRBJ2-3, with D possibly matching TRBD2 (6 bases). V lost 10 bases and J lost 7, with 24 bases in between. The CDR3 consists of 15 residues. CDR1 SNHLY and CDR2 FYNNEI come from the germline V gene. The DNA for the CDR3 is TGTGCCATTGCGTTGGGGCGACGGGAGACAAATACGCAGTATTTT. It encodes CAIALGRRETNTQYF.

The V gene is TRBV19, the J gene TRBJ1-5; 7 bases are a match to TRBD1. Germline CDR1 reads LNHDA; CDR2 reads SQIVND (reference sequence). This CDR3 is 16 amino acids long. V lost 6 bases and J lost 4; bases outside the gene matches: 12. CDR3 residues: CASRNDRDNFNQPQHF. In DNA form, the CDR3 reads TGTGCCAGTAGAAATGACAGGGATAATTTTAATCAGCCCCAGCATTTT.

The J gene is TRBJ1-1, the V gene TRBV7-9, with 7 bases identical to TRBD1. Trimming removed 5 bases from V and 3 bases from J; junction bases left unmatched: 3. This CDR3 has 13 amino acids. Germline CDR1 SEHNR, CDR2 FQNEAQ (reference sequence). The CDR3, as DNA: TGTGCCAGCAGCCCAGGGGGGTACACTGAAGCTTTCTTT. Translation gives CASSPGGYTEAFF.

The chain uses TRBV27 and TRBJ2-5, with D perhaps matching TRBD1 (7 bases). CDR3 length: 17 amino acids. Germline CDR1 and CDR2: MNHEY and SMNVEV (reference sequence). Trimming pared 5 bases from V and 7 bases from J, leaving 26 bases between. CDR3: CASSPAGGSGGLRTQYF. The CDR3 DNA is TGTGCCAGCAGTCCAGCAGGGGGGAGTGGAGGTTTGAGGACCCAGTACTTC.

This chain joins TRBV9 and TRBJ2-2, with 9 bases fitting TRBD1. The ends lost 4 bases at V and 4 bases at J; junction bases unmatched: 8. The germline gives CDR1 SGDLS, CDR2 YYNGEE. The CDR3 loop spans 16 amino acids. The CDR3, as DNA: TGTGCCAGCAGCATTCGGACAGGGGAGGTCACCGGGGAGCTGTTTTTT. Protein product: CASSIRTGEVTGELFF.

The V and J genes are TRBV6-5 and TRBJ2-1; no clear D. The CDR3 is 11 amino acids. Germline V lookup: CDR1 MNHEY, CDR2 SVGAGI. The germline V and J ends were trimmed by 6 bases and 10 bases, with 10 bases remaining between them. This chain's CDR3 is CASRSLEEQFF. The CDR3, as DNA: TGTGCCAGCAGGTCCTTGGAGGAGCAGTTCTTC.

CDR3 coding DNA: TGTGCCAGCAGTGATTTGGGGCCAGGGGTCAATCAGCCCCAGCATTTT. Translated: CASSDLGPGVNQPQHF. The chain carries TRBV2 and TRBJ1-5, with D possibly being TRBD1 (6 bases). The germline CDR1 and CDR2 sequences are SNHLY and FYNNEI. V gave up 3 bases and J gave up 3 bases, with 15 bases separating them. CDR3 length: 16 residues.

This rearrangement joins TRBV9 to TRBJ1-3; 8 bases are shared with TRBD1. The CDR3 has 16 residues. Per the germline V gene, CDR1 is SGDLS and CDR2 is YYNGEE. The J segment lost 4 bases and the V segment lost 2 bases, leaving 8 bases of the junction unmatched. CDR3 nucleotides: TGTGCCAGCAGCGTGGATCAGGGGGCACAAGGAAACACCATATATTTT. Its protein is CASSVDQGAQGNTIYF.